This T cell receptor (beta chain) is from a study of T cell clonality in common variable immunodeficiency. In its sample, this clone was seen many times. The CDR3 end lies 3 residues beyond the end of the read and is filled in from the germline J gene. Generated by immunoSEQ multiplex PCR, the TCRdb table keeps only in-frame clones and is missing some. Recorded here are about 35,000 clones, with no singletons, and the ten leading clones hold 2.5% to 3%. The junction had 8 bases not matched to a gene; V was cut back by 7 bases and J by 3 bases. The germline CDR1 and CDR2 sequences are LNHDA and SQIVND (reference sequence). The CDR3 sequence is 15 residues long.

Sequenced: peripheral blood mononuclear cells. The sequence derives from a person aged 18 to 75 in good health. The chain has TRBV19 and TRBJ2-2; 7 bases are shared with TRBD1. The CDR3 sequence is CASMRRGPDTGELFF. CDR3 bases read: TGTGCCAGTATGCGTAGGGGGCCTGACACCGGGGAG.